The rows below give T cell receptor beta chains drawn from one sample of a study of radiation and T cells in renal cell carcinoma. Repertoires were generated with immunoSEQ multiplex PCR, while TCRdb's copy carries only in-frame clones and drops some. The data show 30,000 to 40,000 clones, 81% seen once. This material consisted of blood, taken from a patient whose treatment included radiotherapy and nephrectomy. These TCRs come from a man aged 60 to 75 with renal cell carcinoma. CDR3s include the opening cysteine and the closing phenylalanine or tryptophan. Fields, in order: CDR3 protein, CDR3 DNA, J gene, D gene, V gene, CDR3 length. D genes are given only for firm matches.

CDR3: CASSLWANTGELFF; DNA: TGTGCCAGCAGCTTGTGGGCGAACACCGGGGAGCTGTTTTTT; J: TRBJ2-2; D: NA; V: TRBV5-4; length: 14
CDR3: CASSQDRAGGSSEQFF; DNA: TGCGCCAGCAGCCAAGATAGGGCAGGGGGTTCCAGTGAGCAGTTCTTC; J: TRBJ2-1; D: TRBD1; V: TRBV4-1; length: 16
CDR3: CASSSRGAGGLNEQFF; DNA: TGCGCCAGCAGCTCCCGAGGGGCGGGAGGGTTGAATGAGCAGTTCTTC; J: TRBJ2-1; D: TRBD2; V: TRBV4-1; length: 16
CDR3: CASSFTSSSYNEQFF; DNA: TGTGCCAGCAGTTTTACTAGCAGCTCCTACAATGAGCAGTTCTTC; J: TRBJ2-1; D: NA; V: TRBV6-6; length: 15
CDR3: CASSERGNTIYF; DNA: TGCGCCAGCAGTGAACGGGGAAACACCATATATTTT; J: TRBJ1-3; D: NA; V: TRBV10-1; length: 12
CDR3: CASSRDMTGLGGYTF; DNA: TGTGCCAGCAGCCGAGATATGACGGGGCTGGGTGGCTACACCTTC; J: TRBJ1-2; D: NA; V: TRBV14; length: 15
CDR3: CASRGKASTDTQYF; DNA: TGTGCCAGCAGGGGTAAAGCCTCCACAGATACGCAGTATTTT; J: TRBJ2-3; D: NA; V: TRBV5-4; length: 14
CDR3: CASSQRTSGRGMVHEQYF; DNA: TGCGCCAGCAGCCAACGGACTAGCGGGAGAGGTATGGTCCACGAGCAGTACTTC; J: TRBJ2-7; D: TRBD2; V: TRBV4-1; length: 18
CDR3: CASSPSGGTGELFF; DNA: TGTGCCAGTAGTCCAAGTGGGGGCACCGGGGAGCTGTTTTTT; J: TRBJ2-2; D: NA; V: TRBV19; length: 14
CDR3: CASRPVVAGAVTQYF; DNA: TGTGCCAGCAGACCCGTGGTTGCGGGGGCCGTGACCCAGTACTTC; J: TRBJ2-5; D: NA; V: TRBV27; length: 15